This TCR beta chain was sequenced for a study of cytomegalovirus exposure and HLA in healthy donors. General study findings and limits: Most of the CMV-associated TCR beta chains (in a later analysis) appeared to be HLA-restricted.

The length of the CDR3 is 13 residues. V lost 4 bases to trimming and J lost 7 bases, with 11 bases between them. The V gene's germline CDR1 is SNHLY and CDR2 FYNNEI. Amplification used 60 Vbeta primers and 13 Jbeta primers. Measured with immunoSEQ multiplex PCR; TCRdb has only the in-frame clones, and not every one. In total, the table holds approximately 120,000 clones. With regard to this clone: No antigen is known for it.

The source material was PBMCs. The sequence was collected from a man in his thirties or forties in good health and CMV-seronegative. The V gene is TRBV2, the J gene TRBJ1-5, with D uncertain. CDR3 sequence (DNA): TGTGCCAGCAGTGGGCCGAAATCCCAGCCCCAGCATTTT. Translating it yields CASSGPKSQPQHF.